This TCR beta chain is from a study of early T cells in non-severe SARS-CoV-2 infection. This clonotype was counted ten times or more. The TCR library protocol attached unique molecular identifiers to the individual cDNA molecules. TCRdb ran MiXCR on the 5' RACE reads and lists one entry per CDR3 protein. Of tens of thousands of distinct CDR3 sequences listed, 3.5% to 4.5% are singletons. The sequence was obtained from an adult who was a healthcare worker with PCR-confirmed SARS-CoV-2 infection or an uninfected control (not recorded which). The specimen was whole blood.

This CDR3 is CASSQETGTEAFF. Here the CDR3 DNA reads TGTGCCAGCTCGCAGGAGACAGGGACTGAAGCTTTCTTT. The rearrangement joins TRBV18 to TRBJ1-1; TRBD1 matches 7 bases. Germline V gene lookup returns CDR1 KGHSH and CDR2 LQKENI. CDR3 length equals 13 residues. V lost 6 bases, J lost 5 bases, and 6 bases stayed unmatched.